This T cell receptor (beta chain) was recovered during a study of human T cells and chemical hapten exposure. Study-level results: Significantly greater numbers of large CDR3 similarity clusters came from expanded TCRs than from controls.

This clonotype was recorded a few times. The antigen remains undetermined. One entry per CDR3 protein results from TCRdb running MiXCR on the RACE reads. The sample has 70,000 or so distinct CDR3 sequences, over 8.5% seen once; the top ten hold 1.4%. V was shortened by 3 bases and J by 5 bases, with 7 bases between the two germline ends. This CDR3 comprises 12 residues. Germline CDR1 KGHSH, CDR2 LQKENI. Time point of the sample: patch test 3, about 24 weeks after DPC sensitization. Treatment reported: therapeutic diphenylcyclopropenone sensitization with weekly scalp DPC. Each donor was an alopecia patient between 18 and 70 years of age who qualified for DPC. Unfractionated whole blood yielded total RNA.

The chain combines TRBV18 with TRBJ1-1, with D unclear. The clonotype was recovered from a woman aged 45-65 years with alopecia areata. Some clones in this sample may be carry-over from other donors' samples. The starting material was whole blood, obtained in connection with sensitization to the hapten diphenylcyclopropenone (DPC). For the CDR3, the DNA is TGTGCCAGCTCACCTGATCTAACTGAAGCTTTCTTT. This translates into CASSPDLTEAFF.